Following are 15 T cell receptor beta chains from one sample sequenced in a study of shared clonotypes between healthy human individuals. The data were produced by immunoSEQ multiplex PCR, yet TCRdb's version contains in-frame clones alone and is incomplete. The sample lists hundreds of thousands of clones, about 95% seen once, with 0.06% in the top ten. Sample: naive CD4+ T cells sorted from blood. Subset specified: CD45RA+ positively selected. The receptor set was obtained from a woman younger than 45 in good health.

This chain links TRBV5-1 with TRBJ2-4, with 7 nucleotides matching TRBD2. The CDR3 extends over 14 amino acids. Germline loops: CDR1 SGHRS, CDR2 YFSETQ. Unmatched junction bases numbered 9, after V lost 4 bases and J lost 8 bases. In DNA, the CDR3 is TGCGCCAGCAGCGAGGGACTAAGAGGGGACATTCAGTACTTC. It specifies CASSEGLRGDIQYF.

The chain joins TRBV28 to TRBJ1-2; D not resolved. CDR1 is MDHEN, CDR2 SYDVKM, per germline. CDR3 length equals 10 residues. Trimming stripped 7 bases from V and 2 bases from J, with 2 bases between. The CDR3 sequence is CASKNYGYTF. CDR3 coding DNA: TGTGCCAGCAAGAACTATGGCTACACCTTC.

The V and J genes are TRBV5-1 and TRBJ2-1; 14 bases are shared with TRBD2. The J segment lost 9 bases and the V segment lost 4 bases, leaving 6 bases of the junction unmatched. This CDR3 is 15 amino acids long. Germline assignment: CDR1 SGHRS and CDR2 YFSETQ. The CDR3 nucleotides are TGCGCCAGCAGCGCCGGGACTAGCGGGAGTGCTGAGCAGTTCTTC. It codes for CASSAGTSGSAEQFF.

This clone was detected once. The identical CDR3 is also encoded by other nucleotide sequences in the sample. The chain joins TRBV28 to TRBJ2-7; D is uncertain. Germline V gives CDR1 MDHEN, CDR2 SYDVKM. This CDR3 contains 12 residues. V was shortened by 4 bases and J by 4 bases, with 8 bases between the two germline ends. This chain's CDR3 is CASSSGPYEQYF. The CDR3, as DNA: TGTGCCAGCAGTTCCGGGCCTTACGAGCAGTACTTC.

The chain couples TRBV7-9 to TRBJ2-7; 8 nucleotides align to TRBD2. The CDR3 spans 14 residues. Germline lookup yields CDR1 SEHNR and CDR2 FQNEAQ (reference sequence). V lost 3 bases to trimming and J lost 1 base; unmatched junction nucleotides: 2. Here the CDR3 reads CASSLGTRSYEQYF. DNA of the CDR3: TGTGCCAGCAGCTTGGGGACTAGGTCCTACGAGCAGTACTTC.

The V and J genes are TRBV4-1 and TRBJ1-1, with 8 bases aligning to TRBD1. Germline V gene sequence: CDR1 MGHRA, CDR2 YSYEKL. This CDR3 is built from 15 residues. Trimming at V came to 5 bases and at J to 7 bases, leaving 12 bases not matched to a gene. CDR3 sequence (DNA): TGCGCCAGCAGCGAAATGACAGGGGTTGTTGGTGAAGCTTTCTTT. The encoded protein is CASSEMTGVVGEAFF.

V is TRBV7-2 and J is TRBJ2-7; 8 bases agree with TRBD2. The CDR3 covers 14 residues. Germline V gives CDR1 SGHTA, CDR2 FQGNSA. The V segment lost 3 bases and the J segment 9 bases; nucleotides outside the gene matches: 10. DNA of the CDR3: TGTGCCAGCAGCTTTACGGGAGGGCCAGAGGTGCAGTACTTC. As protein: CASSFTGGPEVQYF.

This clone has just one count. CDR3 bases: TGCGCCAGCAGAGAAATGGGTGGCTCCTACGAGCAGTACTTC. It translates to CASREMGGSYEQYF. The chain is built from TRBV10-2 and TRBJ2-5, with D unclear. The DNA end is a closer match to TRBJ2-7, so the J assignment may be wrong. This CDR3 has 14 amino acids. The germline CDR1 and CDR2 sequences are WSHSY and SAAADI.

This chain links TRBV4-1 with TRBJ1-5; D uncertain. Trimming took 3 bases from V and 9 from J, leaving 18 bases between them. Germline V gene data show CDR1 as MGHRA and CDR2 as YSYEKL. The CDR3 runs to 15 residues. CDR3 nucleotides: TGCGCCAGCAGCCAGCTGGGAGGATCCCTATCGCCCCAGCATTTT. It is translated as CASSQLGGSLSPQHF.

This chain uses TRBV7-9 with TRBJ2-7, with D tentatively TRBD1 (5 bases). Germline lookup yields CDR1 SEHNR and CDR2 FQNEAQ (reference sequence). The CDR3 consists of 15 residues. With 6 bases removed from V and 3 bases from J, the gap between germline ends came to 18 bases. CDR3 sequence: CASRSRQTKNYEQYF. CDR3 sequence (DNA): TGTGCCAGCAGATCCCGACAGACCAAGAACTACGAGCAGTACTTC.

The chain couples TRBV6-6 to TRBJ1-3; unclear D gene. Trimming cost V 2 bases and J 0 bases, with 8 bases left between them. Germline values: CDR1 MNHNY, CDR2 SVGAGI (reference sequence). The CDR3 sequence is 15 residues long. CDR3 in DNA: TGTGCCAGCAGTTACGGTATTGCCTCTGGAAACACCATATATTTT. This sequence encodes CASSYGIASGNTIYF.

J is TRBJ2-7 and V is TRBV5-1; 9 bases line up with TRBD1. The germline CDR1 and CDR2 sequences are SGHRS and YFSETQ. This CDR3 contains 13 residues. J gave up 5 bases and V 0 bases, and 0 bases lay outside the gene matches. The CDR3 nucleotides read TGCGCCAGCAGCTTGGGGACAGGGGACGAGCAGTACTTC. Protein sequence: CASSLGTGDEQYF.

This clone was seen only once. The chain links TRBV19 to TRBJ1-6, with D hard to call. Trimming left V 3 bases short and J 7 bases short, with 10 bases between. The V gene's germline CDR1 is LNHDA and CDR2 SQIVND (reference sequence). There are 14 residues in the CDR3. As DNA, the CDR3 is TGTGCCAGTAGTATCGAGGTAGCGAATTCACCCCTCCACTTT. It encodes CASSIEVANSPLHF. Combining the CDR3 with reference TRBV19 and TRBJ1-6 gives the whole variable domain DGGITQSPKYLFRKEGQNVTLSCEQNLNHDAMYWYRQDPGQGLRLIYYSQIVNDFQKGDIAEGYSVSREKKESFPLTVTSAQKNPTAFYLCASSIEVANSPLHFGNGTRLTVT.

The gene calls are TRBV14 and TRBJ2-3; 13 bases are shared with TRBD2. This CDR3 region has 19 residues. Germline CDR1 is SGHDN and CDR2 is FVKESK. The V and J ends lost 0 bases and 4 bases, in that order; junction bases with no gene match: 10. CDR3 nucleotide sequence: TGTGCCAGCAGCCAAGAAAACCGGGGACTAGCGGGATCTTCAGATACGCAGTATTTT. As protein: CASSQENRGLAGSSDTQYF.

This chain connects TRBV14 to TRBJ2-3; no clear D. The V gene lost 4 bases and the J gene lost 1 base, with 18 bases spanning the gap. The CDR3 length is 17 residues. CDR1 is SGHDN and CDR2 is FVKESK in the germline V gene. CDR3 protein: CASSPALLVVGTDTQYF. The CDR3 region has the DNA TGTGCCAGCAGCCCCGCCCTGCTCGTGGTTGGCACAGATACGCAGTATTTT.